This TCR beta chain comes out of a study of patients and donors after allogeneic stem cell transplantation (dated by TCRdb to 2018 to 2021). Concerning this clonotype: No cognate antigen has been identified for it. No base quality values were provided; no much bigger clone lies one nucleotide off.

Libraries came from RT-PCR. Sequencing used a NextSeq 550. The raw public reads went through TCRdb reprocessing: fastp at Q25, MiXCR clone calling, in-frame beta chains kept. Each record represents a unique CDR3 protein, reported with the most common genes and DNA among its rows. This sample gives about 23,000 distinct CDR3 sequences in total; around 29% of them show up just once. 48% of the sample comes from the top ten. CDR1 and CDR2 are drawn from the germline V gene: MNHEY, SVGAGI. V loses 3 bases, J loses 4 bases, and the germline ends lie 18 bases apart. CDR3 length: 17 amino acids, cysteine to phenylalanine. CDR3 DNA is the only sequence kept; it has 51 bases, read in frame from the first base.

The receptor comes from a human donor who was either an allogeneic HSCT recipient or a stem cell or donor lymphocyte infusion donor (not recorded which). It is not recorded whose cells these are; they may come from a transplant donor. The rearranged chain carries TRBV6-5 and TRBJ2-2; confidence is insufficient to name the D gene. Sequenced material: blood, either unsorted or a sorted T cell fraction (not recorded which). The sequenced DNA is TGTGCCAGCAGTTATGACCGCATCCCTGGCGTCACCGGGGAGCTGTTTTTT. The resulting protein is CASSYDRIPGVTGELFF.